This T cell receptor (beta chain) was documented in a study of read filtering for tumor transcriptome and immune sequencing. Overall study context: R-ISS stage counts were fewer than ten for I, approximately 16 for II, six or seven for III. TCR-mapped reads were about 3.5 to 10.27 million with IR-seq versus roughly 75 to 1,400 with RNA-seq.

This clonotype was counted between two and nine times. From 300 to 450 ng of RNA, a library with molecular barcoded alpha/delta and beta/gamma adaptors was made. TCRdb redid the calling of the reads with MiXCR, one entry per CDR3 protein. The sample has more than 100,000 distinct CDR3 sequences; about 13% are singletons. Germline V gene data show CDR1 as DFQATT and CDR2 as SNEGSKA (reference sequence). After removal of 1 base from V and 4 bases from J, the junction contained 3 bases not matched to a gene. This CDR3 has 14 residues. V usage is TRBV20-1 and J usage is TRBJ2-2, with TRBD2 matching 7 bases. Sequencing was done on a sample of a population of CD138-negative cells sorted from bone marrow. The TCR sequence derives from a donor aged 40 or older with multiple myeloma. The CDR3, as DNA: TGCAGTGCTAGAGGTGGCGGGAGCACCGGGGAGCTGTTTTTT. Amino acids: CSARGGGSTGELFF.